These 6 T cell receptor beta chains originate from one sample sequenced in a study of T cell clonality in common variable immunodeficiency. Sequenced by immunoSEQ multiplex PCR; TCRdb stores in-frame clones only, minus some. The repertoire consists of around 55,000 clones, none detected only once. Sequenced: peripheral blood mononuclear cells. The receptors shown here come from a person between 18 and 75 years old in good health.

This clone was counted at least ten times. The read gets to within 3 residues of the CDR3 end, and the germline J gene fills in the rest. The V call is TRBV20-1, the J call TRBJ1-3, with D uncertain. This CDR3 has 11 amino acids. CDR1 is DFQATT, CDR2 SNEGSKA, per germline (reference sequence). V was trimmed by 6 bases and J by 2 bases, leaving 5 bases between them. The sequenced part of the CDR3 DNA is TGCAGTGCCAGGACTGGAAACACC. It encodes CSARTGNT. The whole CDR3 protein is CSARTGNTIYF.

This clone showed up just a few times. The missing CDR3 end, 3 residues past where the read stops, is filled in from the germline J gene. This chain connects TRBV30 to TRBJ2-3, with TRBD1 matching 10 bases. The CDR3 runs 20 residues. The germline CDR1 and CDR2 sequences are GTSNPN and SVGIG (reference sequence). The CDR3: CAWSPPGASIRDRGDQPQYF. CDR3 DNA (partial): TGTGCCTGGAGTCCACCCGGGGCCTCTATCAGGGACAGGGGTGATCAGCCG.

Only a few counts were recorded for this clone. The read ends 3 residues early relative to the CDR3; the germline J gene fills the gap. This chain connects TRBV6-2 or TRBV6-3 to TRBJ2-7; maybe TRBD1 (6 bases). Germline CDR1 and CDR2: MNHEY and SVGEGT. The CDR3 covers 13 residues. Deletions cut 4 bases from V and 6 bases from J, with 13 bases between. The sequenced part of the CDR3 DNA is TGTGCCAGCAGTTTGGGACACCGCGGCGAG. It specifies CASSLGHRGE. The complete CDR3 protein is CASSLGHRGEQYF.

This clone was counted many times. The read ends 3 residues before the CDR3 terminus; that terminus is restored from the germline J gene. The rearrangement uses TRBV5-1 and TRBJ1-3, with D maybe TRBD1 (6 bases). V dropped 4 bases and J dropped 0 bases, with 14 bases sitting between them. Germline V gives CDR1 SGHRS, CDR2 YFSETQ. The CDR3 loop spans 16 amino acids. CDR3 residues: CASSPGHQSSGNTIYF. The covered CDR3 bases are TGCGCCAGCAGCCCGGGACACCAGAGCTCTGGAAACACC.

This clone was counted ten times or more. The read terminates 3 residues ahead of where the CDR3 ends, so the germline J gene completes it. V and J are TRBV6-1 and TRBJ2-2; 11 positions match TRBD2. The germline CDR1 and CDR2 sequences are MNHNS and SASEGT. J lost 5 bases, V lost 4 bases, and 6 bases had no gene match. The CDR3 spans 16 residues. CDR3 bases read: TGTGCCAGCAGTGGTAATAGCGGGAGGGTGACCGGGGAG. It encodes CASSGNSGRVTGE. The full CDR3 sequence reads CASSGNSGRVTGELFF.

The table lists this clone with many counts. The observed sequence ends 3 residues before the CDR3 terminus, with the missing tail filled in from the germline J gene. The chain couples TRBV6-2 or TRBV6-3 to TRBJ1-2, with 9 bases aligning to TRBD1. The CDR3 runs 14 residues. V was pared by 7 bases and J by 2 bases, with 5 bases of the junction left unmatched. The germline gives CDR1 MNHEY, CDR2 SVGEGT. The CDR3 DNA, read in part, is TGTGCCAGCAAACCGGGACAGGGAAACTATGGC. This encodes CASKPGQGNYG. The CDR3 in its entirety is CASKPGQGNYGYTF.